Listed here is a single TCR beta chain. Its antigen is still unknown. The sample originates from a study of OX40 agonist ivuxolimab in advanced cancers. Study results and caveats: On average, CD8+ T cells showed a greater number of expanded clones than CD4+.

Germline V lookup: CDR1 SGHNT, CDR2 YENEEA. The CDR3 loop spans 15 amino acids. V was clipped by 4 bases and J by 8 bases; unmatched bases: 13. The protocol was immunoSEQ multiplex PCR, while the TCRdb copy is restricted to in-frame clones and leaves out a portion. The table shows 65,000 to 95,000 clones, with 70% to 85% occurring only once. Material: CD4+ or CD8+ T cells sorted from blood, obtained in a trial of the OX40 agonist ivuxolimab. The chain links TRBV11-3 to TRBJ1-2; 7 nucleotides line up with TRBD1. This TCR came from an adult with an advanced solid tumor such as melanoma, head and neck, liver or kidney cancer. This CDR3 reads CASSSSPGRGNGYTF. CDR3 DNA: TGTGCCAGCAGCTCATCCCCGGGCAGGGGGAACGGCTACACCTTC.